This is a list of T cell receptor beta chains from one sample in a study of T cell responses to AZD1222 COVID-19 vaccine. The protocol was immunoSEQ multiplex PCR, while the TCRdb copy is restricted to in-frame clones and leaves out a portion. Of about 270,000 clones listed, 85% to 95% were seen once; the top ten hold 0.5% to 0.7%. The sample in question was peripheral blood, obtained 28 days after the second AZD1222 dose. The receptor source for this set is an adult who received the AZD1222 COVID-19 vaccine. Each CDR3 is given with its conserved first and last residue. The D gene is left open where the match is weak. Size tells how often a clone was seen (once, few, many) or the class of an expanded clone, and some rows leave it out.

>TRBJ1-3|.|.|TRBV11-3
CASSLEGGSGNTIYF
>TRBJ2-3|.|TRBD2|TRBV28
CASSSSGRGGDTQYF
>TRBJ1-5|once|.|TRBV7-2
CASSLGHMGSQPQHF
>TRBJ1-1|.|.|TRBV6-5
CASSYSFSPEAFF
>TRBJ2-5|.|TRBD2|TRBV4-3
CASSQGVNSGSFRRTQYF
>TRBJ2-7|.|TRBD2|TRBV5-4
CASSLVAGGPGYEQYF
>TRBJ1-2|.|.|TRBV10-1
CASSDTRTGPVGYTF
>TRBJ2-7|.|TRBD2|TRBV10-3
CAISEGLAGGYEQYF
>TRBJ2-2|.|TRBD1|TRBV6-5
CASSPRQGETGELFF
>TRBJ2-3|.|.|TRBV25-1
CASTSKGTDTQYF
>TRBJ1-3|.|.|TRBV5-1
CASSLAGQSSGNTIYF
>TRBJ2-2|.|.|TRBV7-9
CASSWATFGAGELFF
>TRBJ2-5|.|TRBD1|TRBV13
CASRPTGAPLQETQYF
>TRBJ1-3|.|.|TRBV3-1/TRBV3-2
CASSQVFETSSGNTIYF
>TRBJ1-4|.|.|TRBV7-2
CASSLAGQGREKLFF
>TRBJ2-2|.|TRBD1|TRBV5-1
CASSPGTGGFSGELFF
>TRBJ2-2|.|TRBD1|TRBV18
CASSPPRNRGSGELFF
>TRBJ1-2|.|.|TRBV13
CASSRPPIFSWGYTF
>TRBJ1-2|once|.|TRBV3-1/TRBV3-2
CASSTGPYGYTF
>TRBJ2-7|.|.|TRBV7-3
CASSSGEEGRFSYEQYF
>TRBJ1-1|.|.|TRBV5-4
CASSFRGGPNTEAFF
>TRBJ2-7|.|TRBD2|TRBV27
CASSQAGLSYEQYF
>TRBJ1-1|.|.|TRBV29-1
CSAQIGKYTEAFF
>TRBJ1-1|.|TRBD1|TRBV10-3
CAIRPDRGLNTEAFF
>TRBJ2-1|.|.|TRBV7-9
CASSLTAGHYNEQFF
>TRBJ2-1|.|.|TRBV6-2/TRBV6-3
CASSYSTGSSYNEQFF
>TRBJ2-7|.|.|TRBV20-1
CSAKPVYEQYF
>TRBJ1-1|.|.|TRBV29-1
CSVQLGVGLMHTEAFF
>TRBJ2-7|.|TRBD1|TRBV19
CASSRGDRGTYEQYF
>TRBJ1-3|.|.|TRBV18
CASSPAASFSGNTIYF
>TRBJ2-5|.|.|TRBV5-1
CASSLTGYQETQYF
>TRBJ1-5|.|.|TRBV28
CASSHDGGNQPQHF
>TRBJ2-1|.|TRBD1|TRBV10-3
CATSQTGGYNEQFF
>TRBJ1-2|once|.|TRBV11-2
CASSPFVTGRSNYGYTF
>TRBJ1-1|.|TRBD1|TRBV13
CASSPQGDKGLDTEAFF
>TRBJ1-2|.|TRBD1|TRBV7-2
CASSLRTGLGYGYTF
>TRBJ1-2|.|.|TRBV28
CASRSWGGGYGYTF
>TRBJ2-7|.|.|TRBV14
CASSRVGPYEQYF
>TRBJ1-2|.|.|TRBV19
CASSIVGRRSYGYTF
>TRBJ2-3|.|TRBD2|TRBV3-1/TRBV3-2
CASSHTSGRNTQYF
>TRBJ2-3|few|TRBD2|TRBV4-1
CASSQGGTSGLADTQYF
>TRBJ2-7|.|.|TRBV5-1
CASSPRDVSLSYEQYF
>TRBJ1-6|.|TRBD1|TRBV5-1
CASSTEGQYGGSPLHF
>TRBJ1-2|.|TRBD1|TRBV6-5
CASRSAGTALGYTF
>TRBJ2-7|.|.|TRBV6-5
CASGTGQPVYEQYF
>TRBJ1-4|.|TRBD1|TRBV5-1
CASSYGQGRATNEKLFF
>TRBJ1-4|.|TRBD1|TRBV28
CASSLEGASVMEKLFF